Below, one T cell receptor (beta chain) is given with its context. Its binding antigen is unknown. The sample holds no much larger clone one base away, and base qualities are not on file. Sample time point, as interpreted from the label and publication: week 35, safety follow-up. Each vaccine dose, consisting of 300 ug of a 20-mer mutant IDH1 peptide in Montanide, was administered subcutaneously with topical imiquimod. Eight vaccinations were administered to patients in weeks 1, 3, 5, 7, 11, 15, 19 and 23, corresponding to visits V03 through V10. The donors had newly diagnosed IDH1-mutant astrocytomas of WHO grade 3 or 4 that showed loss of nuclear ATRX. The samples were drawn from NOA16, a multicentre, single-arm, open-label phase I trial in Germany that tested a mutant IDH1 peptide vaccine in humans for the first time. Genomic DNA for TCRB sequencing was extracted from EDTA blood using the DNeasy Blood and Tissue Kit.

The sample belongs to a study of a mutant IDH1 vaccine in newly diagnosed glioma (dated by TCRdb to the early 2020s). Concerning the study at large: Vaccination started 4-6 weeks after radiotherapy alone, or was given together with temozolomide cycles in the groups whose treatment included chemotherapy. The 30 to 40 treated patients were approximately 60% male and roughly 40% female, with a mean age of roughly 40 years. Before enrollment, most patients had been given radiochemotherapy with temozolomide as standard therapy, while the rest had received either radiotherapy alone or temozolomide alone. Visit V12 was the week-35 safety follow-up and visit V13 was the week-47 end of study. Peripheral blood samples were drawn at six visits, namely V03 (baseline), V05, V07, V10, V12 and V13. Longitudinal TCRB deep sequencing was done for 25 to 30 treated patients, wherever samples were available for exploratory analyses.

The CDR3, cysteine through phenylalanine, is 14 amino acids long. Only the CDR3 region is kept as DNA, spanning 42 bases read in frame from base 1. In the germline V gene, CDR1 corresponds to MGHDK and CDR2 to SYGVNS. V loses 4 bases, J loses 5 bases, and the germline ends lie 11 bases apart. What the study reported, not specific to this receptor: According to the authors, sample limitations meant that analyses of patient blood samples could not be reproduced. Immune responses induced by the vaccine were seen in around 93% of patients across multiple MHC alleles. Availability determined which PBMC samples were chosen for TCRB deep sequencing. Pseudoprogression appeared unrelated to alterations in the top peripheral T cell clonotypes detected by TCRB sequencing.

The receptor library was made with the immunoSEQ multiplex PCR assay. Following the manufacturer's protocol, the hsTCRB Kit was used to amplify rearranged TCR beta chain sequences. TCRB libraries were sequenced on an Illumina MiSeq. As for the authors' bioinformatics: The proprietary platform of the kit vendor was used for demultiplexing, trimming and gene mapping. The clones in this table, taken by TCRdb from immuneACCESS, are in-frame only. Not every clone is retained; where verified, under half of the shortfall comes from an unresolved V gene, and the cause of the rest is unknown. V and J calls plus clone size are reproduced from that table; the DNA served to infer D and trimming. Counted in this sample were tens of thousands of clones; roughly four fifths of them appeared once. The ten largest clonotypes hold about 12% of the sample.

The rearranged segments are TRBV25-1 and TRBJ1-4; a tentative D match to TRBD1 spans 5 bases. Sequenced here: PBMCs, sampled from a glioma patient whose treatment included an IDH1 peptide vaccine. This sequence was found in a man aged 40-55 years with glioma. The nucleotides read TGTGCCAGCAGTGCGACAGTATCAAATGAAAAACTGTTTTTT. Its amino acids are CASSATVSNEKLFF.